The entry that follows covers one T cell receptor (beta chain) sequence. Authors' processing steps: Researchers report that nucleated cell counts were estimated from reference gene primer amplification. Method: immunoSEQ multiplex PCR; TCRdb's copy keeps in-frame clones and lacks some. The DNA gave D and trimming, while V, J and clone size come from that table. The sample records 150,000 or so clones, roughly 90% being singletons. These data come from a study of blood T cell repertoires in COVID-19. About the study: COVID-19 samples, acute and convalescent, were from the United States, Italy and Spain. The analysed material was cDNA or gDNA that came from T cells, B-cell-depleted T cells, or PBMCs.

Germline loops: CDR1 SGHTA, CDR2 FQGNSA. The CDR3 has 16 residues. The trim removed 8 bases at V and 6 bases at J, leaving 19 bases unmatched. Seattle-derived patients entered the study during active infection and were followed longitudinally. The specimen was peripheral blood. The chain carries TRBV7-2 and TRBJ2-7, with TRBD1 matching over 7 bases. This clonotype was sampled from a man younger than 40 with COVID-19, enrolled during active disease. CDR3 in amino acids: CASGYQSRLGGSEQYF. CDR3 sequence (DNA): TGTGCCAGCGGCTACCAATCCAGGCTAGGGGGCTCCGAGCAGTACTTC.